Included here is one TCR beta chain sequence, with context. The record originates from a study of radiotherapy plus CTLA-4 blockade in lung cancer. Only in-frame clones appear in the TCRdb table, and some are missing; sequencing was by immunoSEQ multiplex PCR. Found here are about 110,000 clones, around 85% of them singletons; the top ten hold 2.4%. Here the sequenced sample was peripheral blood, taken from a patient treated with radiotherapy plus ipilimumab. The clonotype originates from a human donor with non-small cell lung cancer that progressed on radiotherapy plus ipilimumab. Some clones in this sample may be carry-over from other donors' samples.

The CDR3 reads CATETRGGGREKLFF. CDR3 nucleotide sequence: TGTGCCACGGAGACGAGGGGGGGAGGGAGGGAAAAACTGTTTTTT. V usage is TRBV6-1 and J usage is TRBJ1-4; a weak D match, TRBD1 (6 bases). Trimming cost V 10 bases and J 8 bases, with 23 bases left between them. The CDR3 spans 15 residues. CDR1 and CDR2 (germline): MNHNS, SASEGT.